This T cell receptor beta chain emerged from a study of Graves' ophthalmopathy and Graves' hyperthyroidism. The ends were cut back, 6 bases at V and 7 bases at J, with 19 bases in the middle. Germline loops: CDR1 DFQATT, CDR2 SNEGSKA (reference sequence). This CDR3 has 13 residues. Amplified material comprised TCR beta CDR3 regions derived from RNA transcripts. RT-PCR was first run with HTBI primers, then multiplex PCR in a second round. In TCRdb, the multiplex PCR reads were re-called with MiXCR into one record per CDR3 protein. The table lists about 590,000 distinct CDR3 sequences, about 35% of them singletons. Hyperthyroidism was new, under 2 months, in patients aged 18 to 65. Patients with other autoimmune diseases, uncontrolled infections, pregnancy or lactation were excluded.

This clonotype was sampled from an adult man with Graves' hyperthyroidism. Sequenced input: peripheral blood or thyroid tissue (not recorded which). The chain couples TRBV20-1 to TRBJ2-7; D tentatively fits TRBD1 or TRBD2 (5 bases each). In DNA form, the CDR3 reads TGCAGTGCACACTGGGGGTCGGGGAATGAGCAGTACTTC. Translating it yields CSAHWGSGNEQYF.